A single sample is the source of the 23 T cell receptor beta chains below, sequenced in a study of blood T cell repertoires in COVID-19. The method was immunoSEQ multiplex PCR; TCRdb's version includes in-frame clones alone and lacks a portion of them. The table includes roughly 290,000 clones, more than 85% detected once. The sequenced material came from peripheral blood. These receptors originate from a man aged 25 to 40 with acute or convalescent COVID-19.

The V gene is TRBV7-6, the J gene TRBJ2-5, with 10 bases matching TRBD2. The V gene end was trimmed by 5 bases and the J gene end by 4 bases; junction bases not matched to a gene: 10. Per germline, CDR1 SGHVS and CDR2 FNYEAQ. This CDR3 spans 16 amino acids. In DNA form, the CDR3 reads TGTGCCAGCAGCGGATCGGGACTAGCGATGGGAGAGACCCAGTACTTC. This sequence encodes CASSGSGLAMGETQYF.

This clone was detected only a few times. CDR3 protein: CASTWTGGYGYTF. In DNA form, the CDR3 reads TGCGCCAGCACCTGGACAGGGGGGTATGGCTACACCTTC. V usage is TRBV5-1 and J usage is TRBJ1-2; 10 bases map to TRBD1. The CDR3 runs 13 residues. The V gene end was trimmed by 6 bases and the J gene end by 5 bases; junction bases not matched to a gene: 4. In germline, CDR1 is SGHRS, CDR2 YFSETQ.

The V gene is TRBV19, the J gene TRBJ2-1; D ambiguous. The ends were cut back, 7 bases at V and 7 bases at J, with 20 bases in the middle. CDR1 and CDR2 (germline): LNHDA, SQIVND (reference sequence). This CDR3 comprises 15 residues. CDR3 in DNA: TGTGCCAGTAAGCTCGGTCCCACAGACCGGAATGAGCAGTTCTTC. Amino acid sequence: CASKLGPTDRNEQFF.

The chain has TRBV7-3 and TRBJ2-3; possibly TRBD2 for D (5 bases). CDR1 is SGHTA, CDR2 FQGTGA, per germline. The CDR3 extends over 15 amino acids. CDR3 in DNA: TGTGCAGTTCGTGGGCAGGAGGAGAAAACAGATACGCAGTATTTT. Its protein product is CAVRGQEEKTDTQYF.

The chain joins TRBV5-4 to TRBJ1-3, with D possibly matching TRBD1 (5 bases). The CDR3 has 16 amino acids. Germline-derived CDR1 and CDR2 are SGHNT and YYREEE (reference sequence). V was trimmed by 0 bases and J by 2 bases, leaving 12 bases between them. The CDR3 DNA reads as TGTGCCAGCAGCTTGGCGGGGGGAGAGACTGGAAACACCATATATTTT. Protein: CASSLAGGETGNTIYF.

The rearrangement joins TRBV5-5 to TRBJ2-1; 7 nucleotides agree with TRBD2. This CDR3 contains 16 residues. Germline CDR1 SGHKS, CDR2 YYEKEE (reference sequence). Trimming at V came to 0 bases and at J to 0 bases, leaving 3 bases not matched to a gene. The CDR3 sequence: CASSLDTSVSYNEQFF. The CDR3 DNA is TGTGCCAGCAGCTTGGATACTAGCGTCTCCTACAATGAGCAGTTCTTC.

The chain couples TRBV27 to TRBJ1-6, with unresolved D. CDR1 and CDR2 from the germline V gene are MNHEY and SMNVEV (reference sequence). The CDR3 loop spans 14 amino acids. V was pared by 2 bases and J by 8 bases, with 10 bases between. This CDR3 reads CASSLGQLHSPLHF. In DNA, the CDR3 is TGTGCCAGCAGTTTAGGGCAGCTCCATTCACCCCTCCACTTT.

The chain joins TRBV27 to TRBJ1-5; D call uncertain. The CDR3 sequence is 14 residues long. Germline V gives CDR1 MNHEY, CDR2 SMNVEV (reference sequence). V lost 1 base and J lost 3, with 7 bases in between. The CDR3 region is CASSLLNTNQPQHF. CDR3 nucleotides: TGTGCCAGCAGTTTATTGAACACCAATCAGCCCCAGCATTTT.

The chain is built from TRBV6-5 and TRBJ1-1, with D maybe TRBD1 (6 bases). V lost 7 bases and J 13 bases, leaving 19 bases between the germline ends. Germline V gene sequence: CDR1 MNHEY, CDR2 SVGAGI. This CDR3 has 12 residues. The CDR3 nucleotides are TGTGCCAGCAACCGACAGGAGCTTTACTTTTTCTTT. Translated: CASNRQELYFFF.

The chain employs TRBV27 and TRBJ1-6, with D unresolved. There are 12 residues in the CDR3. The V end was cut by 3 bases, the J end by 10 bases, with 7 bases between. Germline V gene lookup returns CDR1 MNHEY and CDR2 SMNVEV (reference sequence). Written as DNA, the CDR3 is TGTGCCAGCAGTTTCGGAGGGTCACCCCTCCACTTT. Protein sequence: CASSFGGSPLHF.

The CDR3 region has the DNA TGTGCCAGCAGTGAGGGGACAGGGGGCTTTATCTATGGCTACACCTTC. Translating it yields CASSEGTGGFIYGYTF. V and J are TRBV6-1 and TRBJ1-2, with 12 bases fitting TRBD1. V shed 3 bases and J 4 bases; nucleotides not matched to a gene: 6. Germline V gives CDR1 MNHNS, CDR2 SASEGT. The CDR3 loop spans 16 amino acids.

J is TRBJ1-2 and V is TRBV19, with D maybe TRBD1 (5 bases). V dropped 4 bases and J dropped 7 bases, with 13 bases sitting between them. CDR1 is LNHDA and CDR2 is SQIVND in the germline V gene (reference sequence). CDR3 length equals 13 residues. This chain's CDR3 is CASSRQGNAGYTF. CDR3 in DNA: TGTGCCAGTAGTAGGCAGGGTAATGCTGGCTACACCTTC.

CDR3 in DNA: TGTGCCAGCAGTACTAGCGGGGGTGACGAAACCCAGTACTTC. It yields the protein CASSTSGGDETQYF. The chain carries TRBV6-5 and TRBJ2-5; TRBD2 aligns across 11 bases. This CDR3 contains 14 residues. Germline-derived CDR1 and CDR2 are MNHEY and SVGAGI. Trimming took 5 bases from V and 8 from J; bases not matched to a gene: 7.

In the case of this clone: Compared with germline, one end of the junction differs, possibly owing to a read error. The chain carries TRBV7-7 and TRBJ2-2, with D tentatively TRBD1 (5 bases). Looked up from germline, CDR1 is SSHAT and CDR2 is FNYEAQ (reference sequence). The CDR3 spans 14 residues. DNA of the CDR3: TGTGCTAGCAGCTTAGGGTCAGGGTCACGGGAGCTGTTTTTT. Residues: CASSLGSGSRELFF.

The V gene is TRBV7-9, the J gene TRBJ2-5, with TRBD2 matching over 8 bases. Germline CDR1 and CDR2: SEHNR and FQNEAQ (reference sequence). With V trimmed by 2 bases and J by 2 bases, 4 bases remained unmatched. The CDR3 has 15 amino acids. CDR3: CASSLSSGGQETQYF. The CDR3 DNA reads TGTGCCAGCAGCTTATCCAGCGGGGGTCAAGAGACCCAGTACTTC.

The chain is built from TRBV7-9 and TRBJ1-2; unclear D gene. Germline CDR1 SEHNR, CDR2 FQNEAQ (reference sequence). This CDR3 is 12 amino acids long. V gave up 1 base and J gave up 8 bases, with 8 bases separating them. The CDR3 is CASSLEAGGYTF. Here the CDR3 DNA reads TGTGCCAGCAGCTTAGAGGCGGGAGGCTACACCTTC.

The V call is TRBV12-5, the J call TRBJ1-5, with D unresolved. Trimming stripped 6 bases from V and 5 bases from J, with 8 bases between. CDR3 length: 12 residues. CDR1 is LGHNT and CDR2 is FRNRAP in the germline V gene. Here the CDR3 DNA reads TGTGCTAGTGGACTCGAATATCAGCCCCAGCATTTT. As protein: CASGLEYQPQHF.

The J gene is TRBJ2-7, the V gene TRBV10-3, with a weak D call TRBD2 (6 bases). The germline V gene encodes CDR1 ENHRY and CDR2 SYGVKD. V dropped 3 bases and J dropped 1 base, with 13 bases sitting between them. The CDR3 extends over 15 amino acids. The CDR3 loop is CAISDVPGASYEQYF. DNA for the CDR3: TGTGCCATCAGTGATGTACCGGGAGCGTCCTACGAGCAGTACTTC.

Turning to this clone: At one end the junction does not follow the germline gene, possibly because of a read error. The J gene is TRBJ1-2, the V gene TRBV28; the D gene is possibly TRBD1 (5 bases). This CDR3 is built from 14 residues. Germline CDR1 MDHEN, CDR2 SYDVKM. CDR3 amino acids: CASRIPGLNYGYTF. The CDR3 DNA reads TGTGCCAGCAGGATCCCGGGACTGAACTATGGTTACACCTTC.

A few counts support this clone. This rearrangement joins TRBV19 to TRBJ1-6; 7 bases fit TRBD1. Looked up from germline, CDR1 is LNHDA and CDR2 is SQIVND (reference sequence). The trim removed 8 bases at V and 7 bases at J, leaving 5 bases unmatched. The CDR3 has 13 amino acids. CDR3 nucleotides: TGTGCCAGTCGGACAGGTTCGAATTCACCCCTCCACTTT. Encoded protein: CASRTGSNSPLHF. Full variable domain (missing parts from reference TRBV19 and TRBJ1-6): DGGITQSPKYLFRKEGQNVTLSCEQNLNHDAMYWYRQDPGQGLRLIYYSQIVNDFQKGDIAEGYSVSREKKESFPLTVTSAQKNPTAFYLCASRTGSNSPLHFGNGTRLTVT.

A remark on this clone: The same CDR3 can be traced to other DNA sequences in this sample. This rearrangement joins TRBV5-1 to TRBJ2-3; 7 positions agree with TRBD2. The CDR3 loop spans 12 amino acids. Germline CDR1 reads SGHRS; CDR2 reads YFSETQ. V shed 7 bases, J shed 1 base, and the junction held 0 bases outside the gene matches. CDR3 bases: TGCGCCAGCCGGGGGGGCACAGATACGCAGTATTTT. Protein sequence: CASRGGTDTQYF. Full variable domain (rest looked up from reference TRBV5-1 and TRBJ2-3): KAGVTQTPRYLIKTRGQQVTLSCSPISGHRSVSWYQQTPGQGLQFLFEYFSETQRNKGNFPGRFSGRQFSNSRSEMNVSTLELGDSALYLCASRGGTDTQYFGPGTRLTVL.

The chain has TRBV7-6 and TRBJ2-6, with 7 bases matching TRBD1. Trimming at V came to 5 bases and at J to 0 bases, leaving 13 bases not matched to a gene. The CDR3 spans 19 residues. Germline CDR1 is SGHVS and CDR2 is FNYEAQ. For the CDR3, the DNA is TGTGCCAGCAGCCCCAGATACAGGGGAACCTCCTCTGGGGCCAACGTCCTGACTTTC. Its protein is CASSPRYRGTSSGANVLTF.

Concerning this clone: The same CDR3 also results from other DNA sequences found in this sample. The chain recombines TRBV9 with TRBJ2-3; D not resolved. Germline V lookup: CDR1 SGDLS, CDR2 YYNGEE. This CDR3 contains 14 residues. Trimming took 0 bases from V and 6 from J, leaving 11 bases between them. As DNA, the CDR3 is TGTGCCAGCAGCGTAGTGGTAGCTGGGGATACGCAGTATTTT. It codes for CASSVVVAGDTQYF.